The 21 T cell receptor beta chains presented below share a single source sample, sequenced in a study of blood T cell repertoires in COVID-19. Libraries were prepared by immunoSEQ multiplex PCR; TCRdb keeps only in-frame clonotypes and omits some of them. The sample holds about 140,000 clones, under 90% seen once. The sample was peripheral blood. These TCRs come from a human donor in a cohort sampled during active COVID-19.

The chain joins TRBV7-3 to TRBJ1-5, with a possible D match to TRBD1 (6 bases). CDR3 size: 17 residues. V shed 0 bases and J shed 4 bases, with 16 bases lying between them. CDR1 is SGHTA, CDR2 FQGTGA, per germline. CDR3 coding DNA: TGTGCCAGCAGCTTAACGAGGGGGGGTACCCTTAATCAGCCCCAGCATTTT. Translation: CASSLTRGGTLNQPQHF.

The chain is built from TRBV15 and TRBJ1-1, with a possible D match to TRBD1 (6 bases). CDR1 is LNHNV, CDR2 YYDKDF, per germline (reference sequence). The CDR3 spans 16 residues. Trimming cost V 0 bases and J 2 bases, with 13 bases left between them. The CDR3 DNA sequence: TGTGCCACCAGCAGAGACGAAGGGACACTTAACACTGAAGCTTTCTTT. Translated, it gives CATSRDEGTLNTEAFF.

This clone was counted a single time. The chain has TRBV12-3 or TRBV12-4 and TRBJ2-7, with D perhaps TRBD1 (6 bases). Between the trimmed V and J ends, which lost 7 bases and 3 bases, there was a span of 13 bases. This CDR3 is 13 amino acids long. CDR3 bases: TGTGCCAGCACCAAGCTAGGGGGCTACGAGCAGTACTTC. The encoded protein is CASTKLGGYEQYF.

The chain carries TRBV18 and TRBJ2-6; 7 nucleotides match TRBD1. Germline CDR1 KGHSH, CDR2 LQKENI. This CDR3 region has 17 residues. V was clipped by 1 base and J by 1 base; unmatched bases: 4. The CDR3, as DNA: TGTGCCAGCTCACCACAGGGGGCGCAATCTGGGGCCAACGTCCTGACTTTC. Protein product: CASSPQGAQSGANVLTF.

This chain links TRBV28 with TRBJ2-7; 10 bases align to TRBD1. The CDR3 has 16 residues. Trimming took 2 bases from V and 3 from J; bases not matched to a gene: 7. Looked up from germline, CDR1 is MDHEN and CDR2 is SYDVKM. The chain's CDR3 is CASSLEDRGGLYEQYF. CDR3 DNA: TGTGCCAGCAGTTTAGAGGACAGGGGGGGACTCTACGAGCAGTACTTC.

V and J are TRBV7-6 and TRBJ1-6, with unresolved D. V lost 6 bases, J lost 9 bases, and 12 bases lay in between. CDR1 is SGHVS and CDR2 is FNYEAQ in the germline V gene. There are 13 residues in the CDR3. CDR3 in DNA: TGTGCCAGCAGTTTTACGGGTATTTCACCCCTCCACTTT. It encodes CASSFTGISPLHF. Variable domain in full (rest from reference TRBV7-6 and TRBJ1-6): GAGVSQSPRYKVTKRGQDVALRCDPISGHVSLYWYRQALGQGPEFLTYFNYEAQQDKSGLPNDRFSAERPEGSISTLTIQRTEQRDSAMYRCASSFTGISPLHFGNGTRLTVT.

The chain couples TRBV7-9 to TRBJ2-2; 7 nucleotides line up with TRBD2. The germline V gene has CDR1 SEHNR and CDR2 FQNEAQ (reference sequence). This CDR3 contains 19 residues. V shed 1 base, J shed 4 bases, and the junction held 15 bases outside the gene matches. The CDR3: CASSLVGIAPSGSTGELFF. CDR3 nucleotides: TGTGCCAGCAGCTTAGTTGGTATAGCGCCTAGCGGTTCCACCGGGGAGCTGTTTTTT.

Written as DNA, the CDR3 is TGTGCCAGCAGCCAAGGAGGTCGCACTGAAGCTTTCTTT. Protein sequence: CASSQGGRTEAFF. The chain uses TRBV3-1 (or the pseudogene TRBV3-2) and TRBJ1-1; D gene uncertain. Germline CDR1 is LGHDT and CDR2 is YNNKEL (reference sequence). CDR3 length: 13 amino acids. V shed 1 base and J shed 4 bases, with 7 bases lying between them.

The V call is TRBV6-5, the J call TRBJ2-7, with 11 bases lining up with TRBD2. This CDR3 is built from 14 residues. Germline V gene data show CDR1 as MNHEY and CDR2 as SVGAGI. Trimming removed 2 bases from V and 3 bases from J; junction bases left unmatched: 0. CDR3 DNA sequence: TGTGCCAGCAGTTACCTAGCGGGGGGCTACGAGCAGTACTTC. Amino acid sequence: CASSYLAGGYEQYF.

The rearrangement links TRBV19 to TRBJ2-7; 8 bases match TRBD1. The CDR3 consists of 13 residues. Germline V gene sequence: CDR1 LNHDA, CDR2 SQIVND (reference sequence). Unmatched junction bases numbered 5, after V lost 9 bases and J lost 1 base. CDR3 nucleotide sequence: TGTGCCAGAACACGGACAGGGTCCTACGAGCAGTACTTC. Its translation: CARTRTGSYEQYF.

This chain links TRBV6-2 or TRBV6-3 with TRBJ2-7, with TRBD2 matching over 7 bases. This CDR3 comprises 17 residues. CDR1 is MNHEY and CDR2 is SVGEGT in the germline V gene. Losses at the gene ends were 3 bases for V and 2 bases for J; bases not matched to a gene: 13. The CDR3 nucleotides are TGTGCCAGCAGTTATCTCCCGGGGCGGGAGCTAACCTACGAGCAGTACTTC. Its protein product is CASSYLPGRELTYEQYF.

The chain employs TRBV28 and TRBJ2-7; D might be TRBD2 (5 bases). Germline V lookup: CDR1 MDHEN, CDR2 SYDVKM. The V end lost 6 bases, the J end lost 2 bases, and 14 bases lay between the germline ends. This CDR3 comprises 14 residues. CDR3 in amino acids: CASRTTAGAYEQYF. CDR3 DNA: TGTGCCAGCAGGACCACCGCCGGGGCCTACGAGCAGTACTTC.

This clone has just one count. V usage is TRBV19 and J usage is TRBJ1-6; 7 positions agree with TRBD1. This CDR3 region has 15 residues. The V segment lost 4 bases and the J segment 10 bases; nucleotides outside the gene matches: 10. Germline V gene lookup returns CDR1 LNHDA and CDR2 SQIVND (reference sequence). CDR3 amino acids: CASSTVTGTLSPLHF. CDR3 DNA sequence: TGTGCCAGTAGTACCGTGACAGGGACCCTCTCACCCCTCCACTTT.

J is TRBJ2-3 and V is TRBV5-1; 11 nucleotides line up with TRBD2. The CDR3 sequence is 15 residues long. Germline V gene lookup returns CDR1 SGHRS and CDR2 YFSETQ. After removal of 4 bases from V and 3 bases from J, the junction contained 4 bases not matched to a gene. CDR3 bases: TGCGCCAGCAGCGACCGACTAGCGGGGACAGATACGCAGTATTTT. This gives the protein CASSDRLAGTDTQYF.

This rearrangement joins TRBV5-6 to TRBJ2-7; 9 nucleotides line up with TRBD2. The germline gives CDR1 SGHDT, CDR2 YYEEEE. J gave up 6 bases and V 6 bases, and 13 bases lay outside the gene matches. This CDR3 is 15 amino acids long. The CDR3 spells CASIRLSGRWSEQYF. The CDR3 coding sequence is TGTGCCAGCATCCGACTGAGCGGGAGGTGGAGCGAGCAGTACTTC.

This sequence joins TRBV2 and TRBJ1-2; a possible D gene is TRBD1 (6 bases). Germline lookup yields CDR1 SNHLY and CDR2 FYNNEI. The CDR3 contains 13 residues. V dropped 4 bases and J dropped 4 bases, with 10 bases sitting between them. The CDR3 loop reads CASSAQGIYGYTF. CDR3 bases: TGTGCCAGCAGTGCACAGGGAATCTATGGCTACACCTTC.

In nucleotides, the CDR3 is TGTGCCAGCAGCTTAGTCGGCAGGGGGCGAATTTATAGCAATCAGCCCCAGCATTTT. Its protein is CASSLVGRGRIYSNQPQHF. This sequence joins TRBV7-6 and TRBJ1-5; 8 bases map to TRBD1. Germline V gene lookup returns CDR1 SGHVS and CDR2 FNYEAQ. Unmatched junction bases numbered 11, after V lost 1 base and J lost 0 bases. The CDR3 totals 19 residues.

The V gene is TRBV5-1, the J gene TRBJ2-1; 9 nucleotides agree with TRBD2. The CDR3 contains 13 residues. The germline V gene encodes CDR1 SGHRS and CDR2 YFSETQ. The trim removed 3 bases at V and 10 bases at J, leaving 5 bases unmatched. The CDR3, as DNA: TGCGCCAGCAGCTCTCTTAGCGGGAGAGAGCAGTTCTTC. Its translation: CASSSLSGREQFF.

V is TRBV5-1 and J is TRBJ1-5, with 9 bases that match TRBD1. Germline loops: CDR1 SGHRS, CDR2 YFSETQ. The CDR3 contains 15 residues. V gave up 4 bases and J gave up 5 bases; unmatched junction bases: 7. The CDR3 protein is CASSPGQGQYQPQHF. Written as DNA, the CDR3 is TGCGCCAGCAGCCCTGGACAGGGGCAGTATCAGCCCCAGCATTTT.

As regards this clone: Different DNA sequences within this sample yield the same CDR3. V gene TRBV18 combines with J gene TRBJ2-5; D is uncertain. Germline lookup yields CDR1 KGHSH and CDR2 LQKENI. V was cut by 2 bases and J by 1 base, with 5 bases left in between. CDR3 length: 13 amino acids. The DNA for the CDR3 is TGTGCCAGCTCACCAGGGCTCCAAGAGACCCAGTACTTC. This translates into CASSPGLQETQYF. The whole variable domain, filled in from reference TRBV18 and TRBJ2-5, reads NAGVMQNPRHLVRRRGQEARLRCSPMKGHSHVYWYRQLPEEGLKFMVYLQKENIIDESGMPKERFSAEFPKEGPSILRIQQVVRGDSAAYFCASSPGLQETQYFGPGTRLLVL.

CDR3 sequence: CASSLGRADYGYTF. The CDR3 region has the DNA TGTGCCAGCAGCTTAGGCAGGGCTGACTATGGCTACACCTTC. The chain joins TRBV7-8 to TRBJ1-2; the D gene is possibly TRBD1 (5 bases). Germline lookup yields CDR1 SGHVS and CDR2 FQNEAQ. The CDR3 length is 14 residues. Trimming stripped 1 base from V and 3 bases from J, with 9 bases between.